This TCR beta chain derives from a study of control samples from healthy donors and cancer patients. Germline V CDR1 and CDR2: SEHNR, FQNEAQ (reference sequence). The germline V and J ends were trimmed by 1 base and 12 bases, with 10 bases remaining between them. This CDR3 is 12 amino acids long. Libraries were prepared by immunoSEQ multiplex PCR; TCRdb keeps only in-frame clonotypes and omits some of them. The sample contains 250,000 to 300,000 clones, roughly 87% of which appear only once. This TCR was sampled from a woman aged 60-75 years with lung cancer. This chain uses TRBV7-9 with TRBJ2-1; D could derive from TRBD1 or TRBD2 (6 bases each). Sequencing used PBMCs. CDR3 in amino acids: CASSLERGPQFF. Here the CDR3 DNA reads TGTGCCAGCAGCTTAGAACGGGGGCCGCAGTTCTTC.